This T cell receptor (beta chain) is from a study of blood T cell repertoires in COVID-19. The CDR3 covers 16 residues. Trimming pared 1 base from V and 0 bases from J, leaving 10 bases between. In germline, CDR1 is LGHNA, CDR2 YSLEER. Per the original methods: Reference gene primer amplification yielded estimated nucleated cell counts. Some clones are missing from TCRdb's copy, which holds only in-frame ones; the method was immunoSEQ multiplex PCR. D and trimming come from the DNA, and the V and J calls and clone size come from that table. The sample consists of more than 85,000 clones, around 81% of them appearing once.

Material for sequencing was peripheral blood. The rearrangement uses TRBV4-3 and TRBJ1-3; D remains ambiguous. The receptor was derived from a man aged 60-69 years with acute or convalescent COVID-19. CDR3: CASSQGQDFSGNTIYF. The CDR3 nucleotides read TGCGCCAGCAGCCAAGGGCAGGATTTCTCTGGAAACACCATATATTTT.